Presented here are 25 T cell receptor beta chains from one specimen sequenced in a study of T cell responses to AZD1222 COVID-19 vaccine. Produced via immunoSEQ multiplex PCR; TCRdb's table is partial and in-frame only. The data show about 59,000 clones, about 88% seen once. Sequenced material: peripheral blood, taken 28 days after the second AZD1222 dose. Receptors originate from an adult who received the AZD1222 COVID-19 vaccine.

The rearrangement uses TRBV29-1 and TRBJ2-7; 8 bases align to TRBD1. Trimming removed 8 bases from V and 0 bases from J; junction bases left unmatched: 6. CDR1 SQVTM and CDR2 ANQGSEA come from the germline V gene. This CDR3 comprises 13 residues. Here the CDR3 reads CSTIQGASYEQYF. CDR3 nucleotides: TGCAGCACAATCCAGGGGGCCTCCTACGAGCAGTACTTC.

The CDR3 spells CASSPRADKLSGNTIYF. The CDR3 nucleotides are TGTGCCAGCAGCCCTAGGGCGGACAAACTCTCTGGAAACACCATATATTTT. This chain connects TRBV7-9 to TRBJ1-3; weak D call: TRBD1 (5 bases). Trimming took 5 bases from V and 0 from J, leaving 17 bases between them. This CDR3 comprises 17 residues. From germline, CDR1 is SEHNR and CDR2 FQNEAQ (reference sequence).

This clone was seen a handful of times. The CDR3 DNA is TGTGCCAGCAGCTTAGTTGAGGGCCGCTACAATGAGCAGTTCTTC. It specifies CASSLVEGRYNEQFF. The chain is built from TRBV7-2 and TRBJ2-1, with a possible D match to TRBD2 (5 bases). V was trimmed by 1 base and J by 3 bases, leaving 10 bases between them. The CDR3 is made up of 15 amino acids. The germline CDR1 and CDR2 sequences are SGHTA and FQGNSA. The full variable domain, its missing parts supplied by reference TRBV7-2 and TRBJ2-1, is GAGVSQSPSNKVTEKGKDVELRCDPISGHTALYWYRQSLGQGLEFLIYFQGNSAPDKSGLPSDRFSAERTGGSVSTLTIQRTQQEDSAVYLCASSLVEGRYNEQFFGPGTRLTVL.

The CDR3 sequence is CASSRDQPGETQYF. CDR3 nucleotide sequence: TGTGCCAGCAGTCGGGATCAGCCGGGGGAGACCCAGTACTTC. V gene TRBV5-5 combines with J gene TRBJ2-5; a weak D match, TRBD2 (5 bases). Germline assignment: CDR1 SGHKS and CDR2 YYEKEE (reference sequence). Trimming removed 5 bases at V and 5 bases at J, with 16 bases between. The CDR3 totals 14 residues.

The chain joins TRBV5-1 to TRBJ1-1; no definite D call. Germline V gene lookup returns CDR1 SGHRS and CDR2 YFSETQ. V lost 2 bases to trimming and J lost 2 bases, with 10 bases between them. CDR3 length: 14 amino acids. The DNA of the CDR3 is TGCGCCAGCAGCTTTATTGAGGGTAACACTGAAGCTTTCTTT. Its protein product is CASSFIEGNTEAFF.

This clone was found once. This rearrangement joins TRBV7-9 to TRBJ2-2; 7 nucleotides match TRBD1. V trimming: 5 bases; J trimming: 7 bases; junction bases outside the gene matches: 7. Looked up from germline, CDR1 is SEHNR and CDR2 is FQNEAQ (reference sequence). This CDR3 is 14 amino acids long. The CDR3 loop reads CASSARDRIGELFF. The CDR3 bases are TGTGCCAGCAGCGCCCGGGACAGAATCGGGGAGCTGTTTTTT.

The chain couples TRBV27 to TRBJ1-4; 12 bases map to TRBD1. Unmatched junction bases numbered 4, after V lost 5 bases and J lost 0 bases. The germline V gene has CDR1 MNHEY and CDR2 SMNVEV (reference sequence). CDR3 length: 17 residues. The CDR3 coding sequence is TGTGCCAGCAGTCCGGGACAGGGGGCGCCAACTAATGAAAAACTGTTTTTT. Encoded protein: CASSPGQGAPTNEKLFF.

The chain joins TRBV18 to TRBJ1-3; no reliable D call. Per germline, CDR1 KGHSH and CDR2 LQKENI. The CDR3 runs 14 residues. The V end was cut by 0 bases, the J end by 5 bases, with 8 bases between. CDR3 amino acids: CASSPPSERNTIYF. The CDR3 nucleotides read TGTGCCAGCTCACCACCGTCAGAAAGAAACACCATATATTTT.

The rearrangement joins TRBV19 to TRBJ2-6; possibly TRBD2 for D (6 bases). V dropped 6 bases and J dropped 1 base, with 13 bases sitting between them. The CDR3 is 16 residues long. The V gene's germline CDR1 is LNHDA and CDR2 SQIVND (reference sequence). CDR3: CASRPGLLSGANVLTF. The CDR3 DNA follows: TGTGCCAGTAGACCGGGACTGCTATCTGGGGCCAACGTCCTGACTTTC.

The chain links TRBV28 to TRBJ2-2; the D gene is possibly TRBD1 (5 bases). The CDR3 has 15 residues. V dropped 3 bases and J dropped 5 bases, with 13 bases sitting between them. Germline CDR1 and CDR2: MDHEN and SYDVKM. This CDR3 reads CASSFLDKRTGELFF. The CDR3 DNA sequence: TGTGCCAGCAGTTTTTTGGACAAGAGGACCGGGGAGCTGTTTTTT.

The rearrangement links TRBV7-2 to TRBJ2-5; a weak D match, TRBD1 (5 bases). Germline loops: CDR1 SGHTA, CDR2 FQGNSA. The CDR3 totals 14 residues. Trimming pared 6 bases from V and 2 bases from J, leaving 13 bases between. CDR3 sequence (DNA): TGTGCCAGCAGTATCCTAGGGGAACAAGAGACCCAGTACTTC. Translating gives CASSILGEQETQYF.

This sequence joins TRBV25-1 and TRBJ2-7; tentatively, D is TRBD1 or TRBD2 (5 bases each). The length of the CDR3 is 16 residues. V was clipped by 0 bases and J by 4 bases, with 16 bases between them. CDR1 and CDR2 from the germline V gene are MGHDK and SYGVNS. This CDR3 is CASSEYGGPKLYEQYF. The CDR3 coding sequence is TGTGCCAGCAGTGAATATGGGGGACCGAAGCTGTACGAGCAGTACTTC.

The CDR3 sequence: CASSLDGEDEQYF. The CDR3 DNA follows: TGTGCCAGCAGCTTGGACGGCGAGGACGAGCAGTACTTC. The chain has TRBV5-6 and TRBJ2-7; no definite D call. CDR1 and CDR2 (germline): SGHDT, YYEEEE. CDR3 length: 13 residues. Trimming took off 0 bases at V and 5 bases at J, with 9 bases between the two ends.

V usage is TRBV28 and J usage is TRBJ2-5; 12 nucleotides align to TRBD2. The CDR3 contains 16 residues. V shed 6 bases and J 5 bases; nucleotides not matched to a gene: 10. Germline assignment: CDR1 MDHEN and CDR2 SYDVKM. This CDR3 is CASSPIASGGAETQYF. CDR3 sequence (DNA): TGTGCCAGCAGCCCCATCGCTAGCGGGGGGGCTGAGACCCAGTACTTC.

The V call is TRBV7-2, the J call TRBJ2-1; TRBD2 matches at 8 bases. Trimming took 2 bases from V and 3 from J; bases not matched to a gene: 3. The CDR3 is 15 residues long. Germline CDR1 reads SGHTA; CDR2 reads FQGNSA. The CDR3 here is CASSLTAGVYNEQFF. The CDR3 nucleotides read TGTGCCAGCAGCTTAACAGCGGGAGTCTACAATGAGCAGTTCTTC.

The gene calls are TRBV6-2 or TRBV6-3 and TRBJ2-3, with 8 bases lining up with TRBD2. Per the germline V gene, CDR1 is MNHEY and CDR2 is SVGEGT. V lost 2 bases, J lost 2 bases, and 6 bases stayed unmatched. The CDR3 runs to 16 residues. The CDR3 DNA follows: TGTGCCAGCAGTTACGGGGGACTAGGACTCACAGATACGCAGTATTTT. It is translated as CASSYGGLGLTDTQYF.

Written as DNA, the CDR3 is TGTGCCAGCAGACCCGGGACGGACAATTCACCCCTCCACTTT. It is translated as CASRPGTDNSPLHF. This chain connects TRBV7-9 to TRBJ1-6; maybe TRBD1 (5 bases). Germline V CDR1 and CDR2: SEHNR, FQNEAQ (reference sequence). The CDR3 contains 14 residues. Trimming took off 6 bases at V and 7 bases at J, with 13 bases between the two ends.

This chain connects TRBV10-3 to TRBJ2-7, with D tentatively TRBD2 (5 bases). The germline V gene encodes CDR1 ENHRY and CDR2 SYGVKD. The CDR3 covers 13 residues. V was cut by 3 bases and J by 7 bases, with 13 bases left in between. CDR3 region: CAISEQPRGEQYF. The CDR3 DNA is TGTGCCATCAGTGAACAACCTCGGGGAGAGCAGTACTTC.

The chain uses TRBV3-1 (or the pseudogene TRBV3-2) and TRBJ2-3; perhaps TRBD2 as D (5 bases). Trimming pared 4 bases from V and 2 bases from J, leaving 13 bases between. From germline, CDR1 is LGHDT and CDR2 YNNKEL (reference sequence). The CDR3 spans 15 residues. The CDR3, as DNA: TGTGCCAGCAGCCGCGACGGGGTCGACACAGATACGCAGTATTTT. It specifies CASSRDGVDTDTQYF.

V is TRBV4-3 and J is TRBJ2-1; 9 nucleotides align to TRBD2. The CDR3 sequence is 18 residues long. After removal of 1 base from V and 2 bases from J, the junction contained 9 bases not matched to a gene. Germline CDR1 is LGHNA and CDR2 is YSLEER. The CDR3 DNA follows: TGCGCCAGCAGCCAAGGGGCCAGGACTAGCGCAGCCTACAATGAGCAGTTCTTC. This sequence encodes CASSQGARTSAAYNEQFF.

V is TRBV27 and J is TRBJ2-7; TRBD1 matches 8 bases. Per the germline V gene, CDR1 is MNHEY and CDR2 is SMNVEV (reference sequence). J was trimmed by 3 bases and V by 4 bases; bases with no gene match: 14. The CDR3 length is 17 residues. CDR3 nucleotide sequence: TGTGCCAGCAGTTCCCATTCCCCGGGACAGGCTTTCTACGAGCAGTACTTC. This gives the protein CASSSHSPGQAFYEQYF.

CDR3 residues: CASSMDRVKGYEQYF. CDR3 nucleotide sequence: TGTGCCAGCAGTATGGACAGGGTGAAGGGGTACGAGCAGTACTTC. The V and J genes are TRBV6-5 and TRBJ2-7, with 8 bases that match TRBD1. The length of the CDR3 is 15 residues. V trimming: 5 bases; J trimming: 4 bases; junction bases outside the gene matches: 10. Germline CDR1 reads MNHEY; CDR2 reads SVGAGI.

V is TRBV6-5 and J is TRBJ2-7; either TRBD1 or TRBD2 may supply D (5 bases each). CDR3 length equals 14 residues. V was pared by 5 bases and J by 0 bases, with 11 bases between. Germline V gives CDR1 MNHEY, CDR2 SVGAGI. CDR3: CASSPGASSYEQYF. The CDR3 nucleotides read TGTGCCAGCAGTCCCGGGGCGAGCTCCTACGAGCAGTACTTC.

The CDR3: CASSSRDLNYEQYF. CDR3 bases: TGTGCCAGCAGCTCCCGGGACCTGAACTACGAGCAGTACTTC. This chain links TRBV5-5 with TRBJ2-7; either TRBD1 or TRBD2 may fit D (5 bases each). The CDR3 has 14 residues. Trimming took off 3 bases at V and 3 bases at J, with 13 bases between the two ends. Germline-derived CDR1 and CDR2 are SGHKS and YYEKEE (reference sequence). Drawing the rest from reference TRBV5-5 and TRBJ2-7, the complete variable domain is DAGVTQSPTHLIKTRGQQVTLRCSPISGHKSVSWYQQVLGQGPQFIFQYYEKEERGRGNFPDRFSARQFPNYSSELNVNALLLGDSALYLCASSSRDLNYEQYFGPGTRLTVT.

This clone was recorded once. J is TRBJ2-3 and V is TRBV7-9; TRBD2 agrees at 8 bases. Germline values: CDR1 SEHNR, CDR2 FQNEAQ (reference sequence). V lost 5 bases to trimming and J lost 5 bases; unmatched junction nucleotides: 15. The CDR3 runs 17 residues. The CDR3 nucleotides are TGTGCCAGCAGCCCCCGCGACGTAGCGGGATGGGGAGATACGCAGTATTTT. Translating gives CASSPRDVAGWGDTQYF.